The 8 T cell receptor beta chains below all came from one sample that was sequenced in a study of blood T cell repertoires in COVID-19. Sequencing was performed with immunoSEQ multiplex PCR; in TCRdb, only in-frame clones are kept and a portion is missing. The sample comprises 150,000 to 200,000 clones, less than 90% of which are singletons, and 0.75% to 0.9% rests with the top ten. Source material: peripheral blood. These receptors were obtained from an older woman with acute or convalescent COVID-19.

The chain has TRBV5-5 and TRBJ2-6; D call uncertain. Trimming cost V 4 bases and J 1 base, with 9 bases left between them. This CDR3 is built from 15 residues. Per the germline V gene, CDR1 is SGHKS and CDR2 is YYEKEE (reference sequence). CDR3 in amino acids: CASSRVQSGANVLTF. In nucleotides, the CDR3 is TGTGCCAGCAGCCGGGTTCAGTCTGGGGCCAACGTCCTGACTTTC.

J is TRBJ2-2 and V is TRBV7-3, with TRBD2 identical over 11 bases. V lost 5 bases and J lost 5; bases outside the gene matches: 4. This CDR3 has 15 residues. Germline CDR1 is SGHTA and CDR2 is FQGTGA. CDR3 DNA sequence: TGTGCCAGCAGCCTGCGACTAGCGGGGACCGGGGAGCTGTTTTTT. Its translation: CASSLRLAGTGELFF.

The chain couples TRBV6-5 to TRBJ1-6; 7 bases fit TRBD1. This CDR3 has 14 residues. Germline V gives CDR1 MNHEY, CDR2 SVGAGI. J was trimmed by 6 bases and V by 8 bases; bases with no gene match: 7. The CDR3 spells CASLRDSPNSPLHF. The CDR3 DNA reads TGTGCCAGCCTTAGGGACAGTCCTAATTCACCCCTCCACTTT.

This chain links TRBV27 with TRBJ1-2; weak D call: TRBD1 (5 bases). The CDR3 is made up of 12 amino acids. From germline, CDR1 is MNHEY and CDR2 SMNVEV (reference sequence). The germline V and J ends were trimmed by 6 bases and 5 bases, with 10 bases remaining between them. CDR3: CASRTREYGYTF. As DNA, the CDR3 is TGTGCCAGCAGGACCAGGGAATATGGCTACACCTTC.

The V and J genes are TRBV3-1 (or the pseudogene TRBV3-2) and TRBJ1-2, with 10 bases lining up with TRBD1. V lost 5 bases, J lost 7 bases, and 7 bases stayed unmatched. Germline loops: CDR1 LGHDT, CDR2 YNNKEL (reference sequence). CDR3 length equals 14 residues. The CDR3 nucleotides are TGTGCCAGCAGCGGCCGGGACAGGGGATCTGGCTACACCTTC. It translates to CASSGRDRGSGYTF.

The gene calls are TRBV24-1 and TRBJ2-1; TRBD2 matches 12 bases. The ends lost 4 bases at V and 5 bases at J; junction bases unmatched: 8. There are 17 residues in the CDR3. Germline-derived CDR1 and CDR2 are KGHDR and SFDVKD. In DNA, the CDR3 is TGTGCCACCAGTGACCGGACTAGCGGGACGGTAAACAATGAGCAGTTCTTC. As protein: CATSDRTSGTVNNEQFF.

The chain uses TRBV29-1 and TRBJ1-5, with D hard to call. This CDR3 region has 12 residues. Per germline, CDR1 SQVTM and CDR2 ANQGSEA. Trimming cost V 4 bases and J 2 bases, with 6 bases left between them. This CDR3 is CSVGEGNQPQHF. The CDR3, as DNA: TGCAGCGTTGGGGAGGGCAATCAGCCCCAGCATTTT.

This chain links TRBV5-1 with TRBJ1-6; 9 positions agree with TRBD1. The ends lost 1 base at V and 4 bases at J; junction bases unmatched: 3. This CDR3 spans 16 amino acids. Germline V gene sequence: CDR1 SGHRS, CDR2 YFSETQ. The CDR3 here is CASSLTGQGYNSPLHF. The DNA of the CDR3 is TGCGCCAGCAGCTTGACCGGACAGGGGTATAATTCACCCCTCCACTTT. The entire variable domain, with the rest obtained from reference TRBV5-1 and TRBJ1-6, is as follows: KAGVTQTPRYLIKTRGQQVTLSCSPISGHRSVSWYQQTPGQGLQFLFEYFSETQRNKGNFPGRFSGRQFSNSRSEMNVSTLELGDSALYLCASSLTGQGYNSPLHFGNGTRLTVT.